This passage covers 17 T cell receptor beta chains from one sample sequenced in a study of blood T cell repertoires in COVID-19. Clones were read by immunoSEQ multiplex PCR, and TCRdb kept only the in-frame ones, dropping some. The sample contains approximately 230,000 clones, 88% of which appear only once. The sequenced sample consisted of peripheral blood. Receptor source: a woman in her twenties or thirties with COVID-19, enrolled during active disease.

The V call is TRBV28, the J call TRBJ1-3, with D perhaps TRBD1 (6 bases). Trimming stripped 6 bases from V and 4 bases from J, with 16 bases between. CDR3 length: 15 residues. Germline CDR1 and CDR2: MDHEN and SYDVKM. In nucleotides, the CDR3 is TGTGCCAGCAGCTTTCAGGGGTCCGTGGGAAACACCATATATTTT. Protein: CASSFQGSVGNTIYF.

In its sample, this clone was seen many times. CDR3 protein: CASSQGSYEQYF. The CDR3 coding sequence is TGTGCCAGCAGCCAAGGGAGCTACGAGCAGTACTTC. The V and J genes are TRBV3-1 (or the pseudogene TRBV3-2) and TRBJ2-7; D is undetermined. V lost 1 base and J lost 3, with 4 bases in between. The CDR3 consists of 12 residues. Germline-derived CDR1 and CDR2 are LGHDT and YNNKEL (reference sequence).

The gene calls are TRBV4-1 and TRBJ2-7; 11 bases map to TRBD2. The germline CDR1 and CDR2 sequences are MGHRA and YSYEKL. This CDR3 contains 14 residues. V dropped 1 base and J dropped 4; count of bases not matched to a gene: 0. The CDR3 loop is CASSQGLAGYEQYF. The CDR3 bases are TGCGCCAGCAGCCAAGGACTAGCGGGGTACGAGCAGTACTTC.

The rearrangement uses TRBV4-1 and TRBJ2-1; weak D call: TRBD2 (5 bases). Germline V gene lookup returns CDR1 MGHRA and CDR2 YSYEKL. Trimming took 0 bases from V and 0 from J, leaving 9 bases between them. CDR3 length: 16 residues. CDR3 sequence (DNA): TGCGCCAGCAGCCAAGAGGCTAGCAACTCCTACAATGAGCAGTTCTTC. Translation: CASSQEASNSYNEQFF.

This rearrangement joins TRBV7-9 to TRBJ1-6, with 9 bases lining up with TRBD1. This CDR3 region has 16 residues. V lost 5 bases to trimming and J lost 1 base; unmatched junction nucleotides: 3. Germline values: CDR1 SEHNR, CDR2 FQNEAQ (reference sequence). The CDR3 nucleotides are TGTGCCAGCAGCACCGGGACAGGGTCCTATAATTCACCCCTCCACTTT. Translating it yields CASSTGTGSYNSPLHF.

V is TRBV6-6 and J is TRBJ1-4; D remains unclear. The V and J ends lost 8 bases and 0 bases respectively, with 10 bases between them. The germline gives CDR1 MNHNY, CDR2 SVGAGI (reference sequence). CDR3 length equals 14 residues. CDR3 DNA sequence: TGTGCCAGCTCAGGTGATGCAACTAATGAAAAACTGTTTTTT. Translating it yields CASSGDATNEKLFF.

The chain links TRBV7-9 to TRBJ2-7; weak D call: TRBD1 (5 bases). Trimming stripped 5 bases from V and 2 bases from J, with 13 bases between. Looked up from germline, CDR1 is SEHNR and CDR2 is FQNEAQ (reference sequence). The CDR3 covers 14 residues. The CDR3 region has the DNA TGTGCCAGCAGCCAGTTAGGGGAAACCTACGAGCAGTACGTC. Its translation: CASSQLGETYEQYV.

The chain has TRBV4-3 and TRBJ2-3, with TRBD2 identical over 8 bases. This CDR3 region has 16 residues. The germline V gene has CDR1 LGHNA and CDR2 YSLEER. After removal of 4 bases from V and 2 bases from J, the junction contained 8 bases not matched to a gene. The CDR3 loop reads CASSPSAGGFTDTQYF. CDR3 nucleotides: TGCGCCAGCAGCCCGTCGGCGGGGGGTTTCACAGATACGCAGTATTTT.

The chain uses TRBV11-3 and TRBJ1-1; possibly TRBD1 for D (6 bases). Germline CDR1 is SGHNT and CDR2 is YENEEA. With 2 bases removed from V and 7 bases from J, the gap between germline ends came to 14 bases. This CDR3 has 14 residues. CDR3 bases: TGTGCCAGCAGCTTATTACAGGGAAGGAGTGAAGCTTTCTTT. It yields the protein CASSLLQGRSEAFF.

The chain couples TRBV10-3 to TRBJ2-1; 12 nucleotides line up with TRBD2. V was pared by 0 bases and J by 13 bases, with 10 bases of the junction left unmatched. The CDR3 sequence is 16 residues long. Germline V gene lookup returns CDR1 ENHRY and CDR2 SYGVKD. Here the CDR3 DNA reads TGTGCCATCAGTGAGTCGTTGCCTAGCGGGGGGGCGGAACAGTTCTTC. Protein product: CAISESLPSGGAEQFF.

The chain has TRBV2 and TRBJ2-6; TRBD1 is a possible D gene (5 bases). Between the trimmed V and J ends, which lost 3 bases and 0 bases, there was a span of 12 bases. There are 17 residues in the CDR3. Germline CDR1 is SNHLY and CDR2 is FYNNEI. CDR3: CASSDIGALSGANVLTF. For the CDR3, the DNA is TGTGCCAGCAGTGATATAGGGGCCCTCTCTGGGGCCAACGTCCTGACTTTC.

This clone was recorded once. The chain employs TRBV6-6 and TRBJ1-4, with 7 bases aligning to TRBD1. The length of the CDR3 is 15 residues. The ends lost 5 bases at V and 6 bases at J; junction bases unmatched: 9. CDR1 is MNHNY, CDR2 SVGAGI, per germline (reference sequence). Here the CDR3 DNA reads TGTGCCAGCAGTAGACAGGGTGGGGATTATGAAAAACTGTTTTTT. Protein product: CASSRQGGDYEKLFF.

The CDR3 coding sequence is TGCGCCAGCAGCCAAGAAGGGGAAAGGAATGAGCAGTTCTTC. Its protein is CASSQEGERNEQFF. The rearrangement links TRBV4-3 to TRBJ2-1; tentative D call: TRBD1 (5 bases). This CDR3 contains 14 residues. Germline loops: CDR1 LGHNA, CDR2 YSLEER. With 0 bases removed from V and 7 bases from J, the gap between germline ends came to 10 bases.

The chain is built from TRBV5-1 and TRBJ2-2, with D possibly being TRBD1 (5 bases). From germline, CDR1 is SGHRS and CDR2 YFSETQ. Between the trimmed V and J ends, which lost 9 bases and 4 bases, there was a span of 13 bases. This CDR3 comprises 13 residues. CDR3: CAMKQEFTGELFF. The CDR3 nucleotides read TGCGCCATGAAACAGGAGTTCACCGGGGAGCTGTTTTTT.

J is TRBJ2-7 and V is TRBV5-6; 7 bases agree with TRBD1. Germline values: CDR1 SGHDT, CDR2 YYEEEE. The CDR3 covers 11 residues. DNA of the CDR3: TGTGCCAGCAGCTTTCGACAGGGTACGCACGTC. This sequence encodes CASSFRQGTHV.

V and J are TRBV11-2 and TRBJ2-5; D may be TRBD1 (6 bases). The ends were cut back, 1 base at V and 1 base at J, with 10 bases in the middle. The germline V gene has CDR1 SGHAT and CDR2 FQNNGV. This CDR3 is 15 amino acids long. The CDR3 nucleotides are TGTGCCAGCAGCTTAGTAGGGGGAGTCCAAGAGACCCAGTACTTC. This encodes CASSLVGGVQETQYF.

J is TRBJ2-1 and V is TRBV4-3; 7 bases are shared with TRBD1. V lost 0 bases to trimming and J lost 4 bases; unmatched junction nucleotides: 12. Germline lookup yields CDR1 LGHNA and CDR2 YSLEER. The CDR3 contains 18 residues. The chain's CDR3 is CASSQDVLGGLPYNEQFF. For the CDR3, the DNA is TGCGCCAGCAGCCAAGATGTTCTAGGGGGCCTACCTTACAATGAGCAGTTCTTC.